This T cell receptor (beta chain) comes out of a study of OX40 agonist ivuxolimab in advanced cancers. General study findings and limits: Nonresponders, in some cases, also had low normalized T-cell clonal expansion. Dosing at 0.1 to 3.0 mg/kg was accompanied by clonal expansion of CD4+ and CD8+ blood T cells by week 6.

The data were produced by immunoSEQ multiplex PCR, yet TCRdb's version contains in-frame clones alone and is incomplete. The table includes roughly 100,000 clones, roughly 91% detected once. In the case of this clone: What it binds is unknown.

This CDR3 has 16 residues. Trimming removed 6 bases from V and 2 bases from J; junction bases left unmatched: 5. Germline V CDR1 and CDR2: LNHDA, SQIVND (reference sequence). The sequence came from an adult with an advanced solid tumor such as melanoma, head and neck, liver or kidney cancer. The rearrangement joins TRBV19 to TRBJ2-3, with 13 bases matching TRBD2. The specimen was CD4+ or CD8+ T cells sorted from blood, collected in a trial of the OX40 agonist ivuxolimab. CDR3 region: CASRRTSGSFTDTQYF. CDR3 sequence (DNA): TGTGCCAGTAGAAGGACTAGCGGGAGTTTCACAGATACGCAGTATTTT.